This T cell receptor beta chain was profiled in a study of blood T cells in healthy people across ages. The use of a sample-barcoded 5' primer and a J-beta primer mix characterized a second PCR of roughly 6 to 11 cycles. TCRdb re-called the 5' RACE reads through MiXCR, storing one row per CDR3 protein. The sample includes 1.5 million to 2 million distinct CDR3 sequences, around half seen only once; the top ten take roughly 2.1%. There are 16 residues in the CDR3. Unmatched junction bases numbered 11, after V lost 2 bases and J lost 5 bases. Germline V gene data show CDR1 as MNHEY and CDR2 as SVGAGI. The table lists this clonotype with a few counts.

The V call is TRBV6-5, the J call TRBJ2-5; TRBD2 matches 7 bases. The sequencing sample was made of blood. The source of this sequence is a woman aged 35 to 49 in good health. The CDR3 coding sequence is TGTGCCAGCAGTTACGCGGGGGAGGGCTCCATCGAGACCCAGTACTTC. It yields the protein CASSYAGEGSIETQYF.